The 7 T cell receptor beta chains below all came from one sample that was sequenced in a study of beta chain features in type 1 diabetes. Which antigens these TCRs recognize remains unknown. Notes on the study in general: Across all four CD4+ subsets, people with type 1 diabetes showed modestly shorter TCRB CDR3s.

What was sequenced were expressed TCRB transcripts, since all of the isolated RNA had been reverse transcribed. TCRdb's copy holds only in-frame clones and misses some; the assay was immunoSEQ multiplex PCR. The top ten clones hold more than 0.45% of a sample with over 90,000 clones, 25% to 35% of them seen once. Sequenced input: central memory CD4+ T cells from blood. Every receptor here comes from a young woman with type 1 diabetes.

This clone was counted at least ten times. The chain carries TRBV14 and TRBJ2-3, with D uncertain. The germline V gene has CDR1 SGHDN and CDR2 FVKESK. Trimming shortened V by 0 bases and J by 3 bases, and 7 bases separated the two germline ends. The CDR3 totals 14 residues. CDR3 coding DNA: TGTGCCAGCAGCCAAGATGGTCGGACAGATACGCAGTATTTT. This encodes CASSQDGRTDTQYF.

J is TRBJ1-2 and V is TRBV5-1; D call uncertain. There are 14 residues in the CDR3. Trimming stripped 4 bases from V and 2 bases from J, with 12 bases between. CDR1 and CDR2 (germline): SGHRS, YFSETQ. CDR3 sequence (DNA): TGCGCCAGCAGCCCCGTTGGGGAGAACTATGGCTACACCTTC. Its translation is CASSPVGENYGYTF.

This clone was counted a few times. J is TRBJ2-3 and V is TRBV7-3; TRBD2 might be the D (5 bases). The germline V gene encodes CDR1 SGHTA and CDR2 FQGTGA. The V end lost 1 base, the J end lost 1 base, and 12 bases lay between the germline ends. CDR3 length equals 16 residues. CDR3 amino acids: CASSLMSGSGTDTQYF. The CDR3 nucleotides read TGTGCCAGCAGCTTAATGTCGGGATCGGGCACAGATACGCAGTATTTT.

The chain combines TRBV5-1 with TRBJ1-1; possibly TRBD1 for D (6 bases). Trimming left V 0 bases short and J 0 bases short, with 9 bases between. The CDR3 totals 15 residues. The V gene's germline CDR1 is SGHRS and CDR2 YFSETQ. Here the CDR3 reads CASSLEGGVNTEAFF. CDR3 in DNA: TGCGCCAGCAGCTTGGAAGGGGGAGTGAACACTGAAGCTTTCTTT.

CDR3 DNA sequence: TGCGCCAGCAGCCAACAGGGTTATGGCTACACCTTC. As protein: CASSQQGYGYTF. This rearrangement joins TRBV4-3 to TRBJ1-2; a possible D gene is TRBD1 (5 bases). CDR1 and CDR2 (germline): LGHNA, YSLEER. The CDR3 loop spans 12 amino acids. The V and J ends lost 2 bases and 5 bases respectively, with 6 bases between them.

Only a few counts were recorded for this clone. The genes are TRBV7-2 and TRBJ2-3; TRBD2 matches at 12 bases. Germline V lookup: CDR1 SGHTA, CDR2 FQGNSA. The CDR3 is 17 residues long. Trimming removed 5 bases from V and 4 bases from J; junction bases left unmatched: 10. CDR3 coding DNA: TGTGCCAGCAGCAAACGACTAGCGGGAGATAGGGCAGATACGCAGTATTTT. Translated: CASSKRLAGDRADTQYF.

This clone came up a few times. The V call is TRBV15, the J call TRBJ2-5; 11 positions agree with TRBD1. V gave up 1 base and J gave up 4 bases; unmatched junction bases: 5. The CDR3 runs 16 residues. Germline lookup yields CDR1 LNHNV and CDR2 YYDKDF (reference sequence). In DNA form, the CDR3 reads TGTGCCACCAGCAGAGGGACAGGGGGCTATGGAGAGACCCAGTACTTC. Amino acid sequence: CATSRGTGGYGETQYF.